This section outlines one T cell receptor (beta chain) sequence together with its context. The immunoSEQ assay was v3. The method was immunoSEQ multiplex PCR; TCRdb's version includes in-frame clones alone and lacks a portion of them. The sample has more than 20,000 clones, 78% seen once; the top ten hold more than 6.5%. This entry comes from a study of TIL therapy for anti-PD-1-resistant metastatic lung cancer. The wider study: Tumors carried a median about 1.6 non-synonymous mutations per megabase.

The time point was: pre-treatment sample, taken before nivolumab and TIL therapy. Germline-derived CDR1 and CDR2 are MDHEN and SYDVKM. V gave up 5 bases and J gave up 0 bases; unmatched junction bases: 21. This CDR3 is built from 21 residues. The sequencing here drew on blood, taken at baseline. This clonotype originated in a person aged 25 to 85 with non-small cell lung cancer. The rearrangement joins TRBV28 to TRBJ2-3, with 9 bases matching TRBD2. The CDR3 loop reads CASSGTSTRTGTSISTDTQYF. The DNA for the CDR3 is TGTGCCAGCAGTGGAACCTCGACACGAACCGGGACTAGCATTAGCACAGATACGCAGTATTTT.